Listed below are T cell receptor beta chains from one sample, sequenced in a study of OX40 agonist ivuxolimab in advanced cancers. Repertoires were generated with immunoSEQ multiplex PCR, while TCRdb's copy carries only in-frame clones and drops some. Here the sample spans around 70,000 clones, 70% to 90% being singletons. The specimen comprised CD4+ or CD8+ T cells sorted from blood, sampled in a trial of the OX40 agonist ivuxolimab. The source is an adult with an advanced solid tumor such as melanoma, head and neck, liver or kidney cancer. Each CDR3 is given with its conserved first and last residue. Each record gives: V gene, CDR3 protein.

TRBV21-1	CASSKAAGGRNYGYTF
TRBV29-1	CSVERRTSLQETQYF
TRBV5-6	CASSLLRDRVSPLHF
TRBV7-2	CASSVGNTIYF
TRBV6-6	CASSLGPFYGYTF
TRBV18	CASSSDRATEAFF
TRBV7-3	CASSPRTGTQYF
TRBV4-1	CASSQLDVPYYGYTF
TRBV27	CASSLAAEGNTIYF
TRBV30	CAWERSGGTDTQYF
TRBV28	CASRLGGPNQPQHF
TRBV19	CASSRAGVSSDYGYTF
TRBV4-2	CASSQALSNYGYTF
TRBV11-2	CASSRLMMEQYF
TRBV30	CAWSPDRLAKNIQYF
TRBV2	CASSGQGGGTDTQYF
TRBV28	CASSLGHTSNTGELFF
TRBV9	CASSVDPDQPQHF
TRBV5-5	CASSPAGGLGYTF
TRBV29-1	CSVVLINTGELFF
TRBV7-8	CASSGRDRSTDTQYF
TRBV30	CAWSVGPTASNYGYTF
TRBV28	CASSPTGEQYF
TRBV7-2	CASSLGQGGQQETQYF
TRBV6-4	CASSPGQGSDEQFF
TRBV19	CATGFGSYNSPLHF
TRBV4-1	CASSTGTLFYGYTF
TRBV5-1	CASSAGGTSGRRTQYF
TRBV27	CASSLSRHEKLFF
TRBV4-3	CASSQPGQGESGYTF
TRBV7-8	CASSLSTDNEQFF
TRBV4-3	CASSQAGAGGSEKLFF
TRBV7-2	CASSLGRVEQFF
TRBV28	CASSFRPGQGAADTQYF
TRBV15	CATGLGGSTDTQYF
TRBV21-1	CASRKPPTGQGHETQYF
TRBV29-1	CSLGQGAEAFF
TRBV7-6	CASSLGAGDFEQFF
TRBV6-4	CASSDQSRGFDVRCRRETQYF
TRBV7-2	CASSLSRDTQYF
TRBV5-5	CASSHQGNTEAFF
TRBV7-2	CASSLGARSNYGYTF
TRBV28	CASRFNYEQYF
TRBV15	CATSRETGGPETQYF
TRBV2	CASSEAAGGWDTQYF
TRBV2	CASSELGRLRGAQYF
TRBV5-6	CASSSWTGLYTIYF
TRBV7-2	CASSLRLADTQYF
TRBV10-3	CAIGATGQAGDEQFF
TRBV11-3	CASSLMGSRATEQFF
TRBV6-5	CASRAGGAETSGYTF
TRBV28	CASSLYPSYEQYF
TRBV19	CASREAGHGNQPQHF
TRBV9	CASSDSTLLAGGPGEQFF
TRBV29-1	CSVEAPWVAVAGEKLFF